This T cell receptor (beta chain) was captured in a study of blood T cell repertoires in COVID-19. Study as a whole: Samples of COVID-19 (acute and convalescent) were obtained from the United States, Italy and Spain.

Original methodology: Amplification from reference gene primers served as the basis for estimated nucleated cell counts. The protocol was immunoSEQ multiplex PCR, while the TCRdb copy is restricted to in-frame clones and leaves out a portion. Clone size and the V and J calls come from that table; the DNA yielded D and trimming. The sample gives 110,000 or so clones, around 83% of which show up once; about 3% is in the top ten. The germline V gene has CDR1 GTSNPN and CDR2 SVGIG (reference sequence). The V segment lost 1 base and the J segment 0 bases; nucleotides outside the gene matches: 6. CDR3 size: 17 residues.

This clonotype originated in a man aged 40-49 years with acute or convalescent COVID-19. The chain combines TRBV30 with TRBJ2-1; 10 bases align to TRBD2. The material sequenced was peripheral blood. This chain's CDR3 is CAWSAQRGGFSYNEQFF. Here the CDR3 DNA reads TGTGCCTGGAGTGCTCAGCGGGGGGGCTTCTCCTACAATGAGCAGTTCTTC.